The source of this TCR beta chain is a study of CD8 T cells in Susac syndrome. From blood CD8+ and CD4+ T cells, the TCR beta chain was sequenced. It was negative isolation that provided the CD8+ and CD4+ T cells, whereas TEMRA cells were enriched by FACS. Study findings and constraints: The study admitted that it had a relatively small number of individuals in its TCR sequencing and HLA analysis.

RNA amounts of about 0.5 to 1 ug underwent reverse transcription with random hexamers. TCRdb re-analysed the immunoSEQ multiplex PCR reads in MiXCR, keeping a single row per CDR3 protein. The sample carries under 200,000 distinct CDR3 sequences, 95% recorded once. Remarks on this clonotype: The target antigen is unknown.

The specimen was CD8+ T cells from PBMCs. The receptor was derived from a human donor with multiple sclerosis.

The CDR3 protein is CASSLTTGHFLTDTQYF. The CDR3 nucleotides read TGTGCCAGCAGCTTAACGACAGGGCACTTTCTCACAGATACGCAGTATTTT. This sequence joins TRBV7-9 and TRBJ2-3; TRBD1 agrees at 7 bases. Germline V CDR1 and CDR2: SEHNR, FQNEAQ (reference sequence). With 2 bases clipped from V and 2 bases from J, the junction kept 10 bases outside the gene matches. CDR3 length: 17 residues.